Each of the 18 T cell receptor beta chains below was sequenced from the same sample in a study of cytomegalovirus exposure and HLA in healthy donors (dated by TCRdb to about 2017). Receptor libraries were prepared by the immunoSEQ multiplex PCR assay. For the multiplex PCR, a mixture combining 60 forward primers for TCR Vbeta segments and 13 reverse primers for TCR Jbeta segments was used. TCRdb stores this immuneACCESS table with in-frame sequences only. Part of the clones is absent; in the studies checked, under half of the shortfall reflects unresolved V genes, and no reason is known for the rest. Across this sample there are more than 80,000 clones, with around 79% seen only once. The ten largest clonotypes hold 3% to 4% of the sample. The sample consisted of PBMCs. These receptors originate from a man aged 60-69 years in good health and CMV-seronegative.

The CDR3 DNA sequence: TGTGCCAGCAGTCCGGGACTAGCGGGGGGGGAGCAGTTCTTC. Its protein product is CASSPGLAGGEQFF. The J gene is TRBJ2-1, the V gene TRBV6-5; 16 nucleotides line up with TRBD2. The CDR3 spans 14 residues. Trimming took 5 bases from V and 10 from J; bases not matched to a gene: 2. Germline CDR1 and CDR2: MNHEY and SVGAGI.

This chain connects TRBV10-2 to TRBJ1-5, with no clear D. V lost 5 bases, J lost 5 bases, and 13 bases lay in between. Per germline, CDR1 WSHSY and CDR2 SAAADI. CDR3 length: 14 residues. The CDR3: CASSPSSRDQPQHF. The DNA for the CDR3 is TGCGCCAGCAGTCCCTCCAGTCGGGATCAGCCCCAGCATTTT.

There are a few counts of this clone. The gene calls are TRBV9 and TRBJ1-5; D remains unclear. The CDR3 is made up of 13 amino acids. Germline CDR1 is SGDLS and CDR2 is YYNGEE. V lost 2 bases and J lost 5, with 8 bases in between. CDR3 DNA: TGTGCCAGCAGCGTCGGGTGGGATCAGCCCCAGCATTTT. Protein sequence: CASSVGWDQPQHF.

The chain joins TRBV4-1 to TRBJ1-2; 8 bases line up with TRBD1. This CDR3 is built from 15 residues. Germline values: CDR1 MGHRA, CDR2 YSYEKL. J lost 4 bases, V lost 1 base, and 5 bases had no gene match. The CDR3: CASSQGDRRPYGYTF. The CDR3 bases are TGCGCCAGCAGCCAAGGGGACAGGCGGCCCTATGGCTACACCTTC.

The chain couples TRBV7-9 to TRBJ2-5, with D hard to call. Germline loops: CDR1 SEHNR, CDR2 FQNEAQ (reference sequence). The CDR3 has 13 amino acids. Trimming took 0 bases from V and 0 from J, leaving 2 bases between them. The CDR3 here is CASSLAYQETQYF. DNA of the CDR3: TGTGCCAGCAGCTTAGCCTACCAAGAGACCCAGTACTTC.

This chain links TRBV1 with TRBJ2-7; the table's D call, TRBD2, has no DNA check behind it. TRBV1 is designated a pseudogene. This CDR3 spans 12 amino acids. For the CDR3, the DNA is TGCACCAGCAGCCAAGACTCCCGCGAGTGGTACGTC. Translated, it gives CTSSQDSREWYV.

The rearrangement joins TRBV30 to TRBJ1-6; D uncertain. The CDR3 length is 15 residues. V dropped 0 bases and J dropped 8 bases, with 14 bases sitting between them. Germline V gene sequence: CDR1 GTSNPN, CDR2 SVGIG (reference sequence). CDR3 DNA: TGTGCCTGGAGTGTACTTCTACCGGGAGATTCACCCCTCCACTTT. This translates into CAWSVLLPGDSPLHF.

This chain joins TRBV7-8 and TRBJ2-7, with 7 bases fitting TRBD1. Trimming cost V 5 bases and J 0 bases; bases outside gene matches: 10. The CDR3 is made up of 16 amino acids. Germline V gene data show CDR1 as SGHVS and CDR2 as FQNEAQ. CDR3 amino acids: CASSRVRTGTSYEQYF. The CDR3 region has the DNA TGTGCCAGCAGCCGGGTCCGGACAGGAACCTCCTACGAGCAGTACTTC.

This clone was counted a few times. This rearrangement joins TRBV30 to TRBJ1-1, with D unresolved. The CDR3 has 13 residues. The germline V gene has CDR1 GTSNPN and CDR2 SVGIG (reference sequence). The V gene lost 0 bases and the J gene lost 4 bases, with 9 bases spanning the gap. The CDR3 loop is CAWSVSGSTEAFF. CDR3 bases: TGTGCCTGGAGTGTTTCAGGTAGCACTGAAGCTTTCTTT.

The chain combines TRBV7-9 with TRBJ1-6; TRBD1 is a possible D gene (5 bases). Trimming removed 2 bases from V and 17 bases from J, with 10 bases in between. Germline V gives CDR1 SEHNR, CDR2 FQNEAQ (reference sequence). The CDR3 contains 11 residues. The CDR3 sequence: CASSLSDSIHF. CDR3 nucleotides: TGTGCCAGCAGCTTATCCGACAGTATCCACTTT.

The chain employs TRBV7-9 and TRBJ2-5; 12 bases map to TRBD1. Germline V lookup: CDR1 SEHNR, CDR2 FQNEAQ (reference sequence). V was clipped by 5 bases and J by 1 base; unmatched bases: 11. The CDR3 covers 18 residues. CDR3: CASSGRDRGRNVQETQYF. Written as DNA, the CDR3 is TGTGCCAGCAGCGGCCGGGACAGGGGGCGGAACGTCCAAGAGACCCAGTACTTC.

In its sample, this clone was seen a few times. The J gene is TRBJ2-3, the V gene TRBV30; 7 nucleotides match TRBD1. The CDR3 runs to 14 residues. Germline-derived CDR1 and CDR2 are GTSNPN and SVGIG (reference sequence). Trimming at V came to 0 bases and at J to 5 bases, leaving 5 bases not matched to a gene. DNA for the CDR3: TGTGCCTGGAGTGTACAAGGGGGCAAAGATACGCAGTATTTT. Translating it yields CAWSVQGGKDTQYF.

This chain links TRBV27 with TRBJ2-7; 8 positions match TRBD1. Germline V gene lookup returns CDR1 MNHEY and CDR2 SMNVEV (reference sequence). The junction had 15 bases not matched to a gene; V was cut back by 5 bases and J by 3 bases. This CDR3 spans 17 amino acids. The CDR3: CASSANMGTGNLYEQYF. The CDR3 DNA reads TGTGCCAGCAGTGCAAATATGGGGACAGGCAACCTCTACGAGCAGTACTTC.

CDR3 sequence (DNA): TGTGCCAGTAGTGAATCCGGGACAGGTTACCTTCTGAGCTCTGGAAACACCATATATTTT. Its translation is CASSESGTGYLLSSGNTIYF. V is TRBV19 and J is TRBJ1-3; 8 bases agree with TRBD1. After removal of 5 bases from V and 0 bases from J, the junction contained 18 bases not matched to a gene. Per germline, CDR1 LNHDA and CDR2 SQIVND (reference sequence). The CDR3 covers 20 residues.

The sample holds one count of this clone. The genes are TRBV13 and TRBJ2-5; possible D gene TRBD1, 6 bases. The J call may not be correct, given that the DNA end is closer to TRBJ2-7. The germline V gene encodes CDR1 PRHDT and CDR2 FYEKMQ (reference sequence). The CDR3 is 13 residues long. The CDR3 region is CASRETGSYEQYF. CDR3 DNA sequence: TGTGCCAGCAGAGAGACAGGTTCCTACGAGCAGTACTTC.

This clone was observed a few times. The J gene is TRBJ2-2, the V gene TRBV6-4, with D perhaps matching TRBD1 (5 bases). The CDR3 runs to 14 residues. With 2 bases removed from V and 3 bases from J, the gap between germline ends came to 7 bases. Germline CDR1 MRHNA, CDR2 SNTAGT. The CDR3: CASSDRGDTGELFF. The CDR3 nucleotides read TGTGCCAGCAGTGACAGGGGTGACACCGGGGAGCTGTTTTTT.

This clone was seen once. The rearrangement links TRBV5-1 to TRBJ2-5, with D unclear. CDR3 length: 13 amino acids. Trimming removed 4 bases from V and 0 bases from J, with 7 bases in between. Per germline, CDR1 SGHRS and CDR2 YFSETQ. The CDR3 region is CASSPSYQETQYF. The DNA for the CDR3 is TGCGCCAGCAGCCCCTCGTACCAAGAGACCCAGTACTTC.

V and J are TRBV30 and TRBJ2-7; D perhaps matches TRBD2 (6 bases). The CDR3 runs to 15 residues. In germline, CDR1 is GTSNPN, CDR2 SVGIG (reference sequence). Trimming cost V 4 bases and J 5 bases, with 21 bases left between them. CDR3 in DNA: TGTGCCTGGAAAAGCAAGGGACTCCTTCCCGACGAGCAGTACTTC. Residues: CAWKSKGLLPDEQYF.